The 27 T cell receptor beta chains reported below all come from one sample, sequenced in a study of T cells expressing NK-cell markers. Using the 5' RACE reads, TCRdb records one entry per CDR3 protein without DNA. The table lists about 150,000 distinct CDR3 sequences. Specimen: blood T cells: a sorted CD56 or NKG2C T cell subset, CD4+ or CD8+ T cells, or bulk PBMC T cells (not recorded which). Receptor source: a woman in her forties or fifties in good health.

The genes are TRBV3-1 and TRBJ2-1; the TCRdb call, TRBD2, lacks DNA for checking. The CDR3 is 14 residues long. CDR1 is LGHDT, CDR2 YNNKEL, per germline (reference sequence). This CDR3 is CASSPLMEGGEQFF.

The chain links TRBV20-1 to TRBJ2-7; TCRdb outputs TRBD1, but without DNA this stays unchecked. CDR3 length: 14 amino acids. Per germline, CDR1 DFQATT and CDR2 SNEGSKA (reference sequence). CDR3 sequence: CSARDGTRSYEQYF.

This CDR3 is CASSDEAGNEQFF. The chain recombines TRBV6-4 with TRBJ2-1. CDR1 MRHNA and CDR2 SNTAGT come from the germline V gene. The CDR3 sequence is 13 residues long.

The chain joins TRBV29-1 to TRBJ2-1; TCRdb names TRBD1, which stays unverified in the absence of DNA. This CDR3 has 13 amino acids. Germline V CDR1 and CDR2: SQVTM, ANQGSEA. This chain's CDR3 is CSHDRTGVNEQFF.

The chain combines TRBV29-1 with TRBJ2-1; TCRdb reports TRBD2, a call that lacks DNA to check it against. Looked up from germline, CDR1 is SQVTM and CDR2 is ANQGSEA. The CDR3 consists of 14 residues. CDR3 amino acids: CSVDLSGRGNEQFF.

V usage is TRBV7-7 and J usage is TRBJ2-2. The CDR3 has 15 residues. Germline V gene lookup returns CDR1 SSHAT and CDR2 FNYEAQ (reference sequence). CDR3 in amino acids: CASSLEPAGTGELFF.

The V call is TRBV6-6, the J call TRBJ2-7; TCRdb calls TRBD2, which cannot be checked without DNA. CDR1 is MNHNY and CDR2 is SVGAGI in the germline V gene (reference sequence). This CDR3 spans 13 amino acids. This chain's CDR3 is CASSYGTSDEQYF.

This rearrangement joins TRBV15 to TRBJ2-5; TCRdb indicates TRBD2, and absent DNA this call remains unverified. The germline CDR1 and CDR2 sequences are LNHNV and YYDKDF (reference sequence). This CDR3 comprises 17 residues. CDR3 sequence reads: CATSSSGLAGGRETQYF.

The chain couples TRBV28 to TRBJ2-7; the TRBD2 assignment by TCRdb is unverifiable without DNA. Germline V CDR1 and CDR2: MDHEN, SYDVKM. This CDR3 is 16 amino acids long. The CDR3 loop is CASSRPTSGNSHEQYF.

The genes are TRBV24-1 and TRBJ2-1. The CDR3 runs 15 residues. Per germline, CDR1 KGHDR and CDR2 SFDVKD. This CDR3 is CATSDSTGSYNEQFF.

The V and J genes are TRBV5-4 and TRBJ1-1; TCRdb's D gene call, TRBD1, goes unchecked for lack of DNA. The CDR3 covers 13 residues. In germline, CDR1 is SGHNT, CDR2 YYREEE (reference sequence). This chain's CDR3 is CASSLGTDIEAFF. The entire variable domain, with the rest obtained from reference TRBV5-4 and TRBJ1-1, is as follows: ETGVTQSPTHLIKTRGQQVTLRCSSQSGHNTVSWYQQALGQGPQFIFQYYREEENGRGNFPPRFSGLQFPNYSSELNVNALELDDSALYLCASSLGTDIEAFFGQGTRLTVV.

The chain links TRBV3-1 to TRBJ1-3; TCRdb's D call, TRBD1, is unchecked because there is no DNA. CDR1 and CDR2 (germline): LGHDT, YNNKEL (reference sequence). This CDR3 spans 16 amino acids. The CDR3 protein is CASSLRDRGSGNTIYF.

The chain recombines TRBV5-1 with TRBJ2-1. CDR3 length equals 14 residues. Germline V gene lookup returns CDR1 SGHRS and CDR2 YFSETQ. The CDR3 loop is CASSLELAKDEQFF.

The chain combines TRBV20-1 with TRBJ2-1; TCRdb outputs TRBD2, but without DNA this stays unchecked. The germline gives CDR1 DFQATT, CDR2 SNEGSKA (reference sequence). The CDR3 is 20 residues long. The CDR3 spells CSARALEPRLAGGPYNEQFF.

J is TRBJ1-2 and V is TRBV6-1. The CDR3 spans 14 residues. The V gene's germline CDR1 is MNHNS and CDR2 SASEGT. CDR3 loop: CASSTLEILYGYTF.

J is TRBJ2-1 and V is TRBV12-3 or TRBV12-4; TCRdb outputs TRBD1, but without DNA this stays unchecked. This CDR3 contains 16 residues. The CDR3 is CASSFGGLSSYNEQFF.

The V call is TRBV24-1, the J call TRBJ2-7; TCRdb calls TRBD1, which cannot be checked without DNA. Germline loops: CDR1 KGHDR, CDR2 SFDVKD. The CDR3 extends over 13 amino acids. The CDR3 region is CATSDSGTTEQYF.

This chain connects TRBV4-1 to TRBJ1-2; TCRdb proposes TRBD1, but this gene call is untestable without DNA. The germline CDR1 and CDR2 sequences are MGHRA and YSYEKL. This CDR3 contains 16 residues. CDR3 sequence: CASSQDSQGTYYGYTF.

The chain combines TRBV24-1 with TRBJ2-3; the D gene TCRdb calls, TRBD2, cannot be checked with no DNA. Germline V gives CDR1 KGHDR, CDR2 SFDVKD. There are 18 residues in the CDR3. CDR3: CATSGFSLAELSTDTQYF.

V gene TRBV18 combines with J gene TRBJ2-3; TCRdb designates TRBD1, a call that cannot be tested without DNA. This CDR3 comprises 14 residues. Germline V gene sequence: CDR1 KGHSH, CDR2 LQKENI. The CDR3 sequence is CASSPPNRVDTQYF.

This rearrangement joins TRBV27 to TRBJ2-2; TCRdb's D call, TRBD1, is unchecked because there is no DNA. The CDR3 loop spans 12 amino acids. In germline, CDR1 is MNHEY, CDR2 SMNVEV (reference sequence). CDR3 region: CASEGSTGELFF.

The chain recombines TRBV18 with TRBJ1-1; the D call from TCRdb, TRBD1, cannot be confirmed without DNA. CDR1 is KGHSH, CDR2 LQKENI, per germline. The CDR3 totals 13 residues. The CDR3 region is CASSRGRGAEAFF.

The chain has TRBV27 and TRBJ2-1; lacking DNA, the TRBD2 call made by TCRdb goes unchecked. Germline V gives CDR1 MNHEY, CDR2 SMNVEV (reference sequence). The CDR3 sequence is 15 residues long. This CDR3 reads CASSPSGGTYNEQFF.

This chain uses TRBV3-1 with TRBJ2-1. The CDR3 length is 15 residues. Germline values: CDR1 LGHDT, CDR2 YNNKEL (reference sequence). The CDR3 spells CASSQSGSSYNEQFF.

The CDR3 loop reads CAPTGPGGELFF. V usage is TRBV24-1 and J usage is TRBJ2-2; TCRdb picks TRBD1, but there is no DNA to check that call. Germline V lookup: CDR1 KGHDR, CDR2 SFDVKD. The CDR3 runs 12 residues.

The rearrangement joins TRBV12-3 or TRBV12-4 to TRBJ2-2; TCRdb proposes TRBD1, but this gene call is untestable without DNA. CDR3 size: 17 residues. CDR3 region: CASSTSIRDLNTGELFF.

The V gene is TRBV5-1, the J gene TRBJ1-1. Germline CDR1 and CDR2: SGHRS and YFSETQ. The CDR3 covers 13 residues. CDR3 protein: CASSFIGGNEAFF.